This TCR beta chain is drawn from a study of post-analysis software for immune sequencing data. About the research overall: Clinical courses comprised relapsing-remitting, secondary progressive and progressive-relapsing multiple sclerosis. General study results and limits: F-measure co-clustering was strong for batch-matched samples. Patients had higher frequencies than controls of five TRBV segments, including TRBV5-6, TRBV5-1 and TRBV20-1. Normalized Chao1 diversity was significantly lower in multiple sclerosis patients than in controls.

The CDR3 runs to 20 residues. Germline V gene lookup returns CDR1 SGHAT and CDR2 FQDESV (reference sequence). V lost 5 bases, J lost 3 bases, and 21 bases stayed unmatched. This clonotype was detected once. What it binds is unknown. Prepared libraries of TCR beta cDNA carried unique molecular identifiers. Each CDR3 protein gets one entry after TCRdb re-called the PCR reads with MiXCR. The profile covers roughly 400,000 distinct CDR3 sequences, with approximately 38% appearing a single time and 6.5% to 8% taken by the ten largest. Sample: blood. The clonotype comes from a girl between 2 and 10 years old with multiple sclerosis. The chain has TRBV11-1 and TRBJ2-7, with 11 bases fitting TRBD2. The CDR3 DNA sequence: TGTGCCAGCAGCGCCAGACTAGCGGGATCTTACCCCTCGGGTCACTACGAGCAGTACTTC. The encoded protein is CASSARLAGSYPSGHYEQYF.